The TCR beta chain described here comes from a study of follicular helper T cells after annual influenza vaccination. Study-level information: Sampling occurred days 0, 7 and 28 after each influenza vaccination.

V was trimmed by 5 bases and J by 4 bases, leaving 15 bases between them. From germline, CDR1 is SGHVS and CDR2 FNYEAQ. CDR3 length: 15 residues. Study outcomes and limitations: ICOS-CD38- cTfh most often held earlier Day 7 ICOS+CD38+ clones. Plasmablast frequency change correlated with clonality change in ICOS+CD38+ cTfh.

The table came from immunoSEQ multiplex PCR; TCRdb's copy has only in-frame clones and leaves some out. This table holds some 12,000 clones, approximately 80% found once. To note about this clone: Its target is not known.

Noted time point: 2015-2016 season, pre-vaccination. Sorted cTfh were non-naive CD4+CXCR5+PD-1+, either ICOS+CD38+ or ICOS-CD38-. J is TRBJ1-3 and V is TRBV7-6; possibly TRBD1 for D (6 bases). Sequencing used CXCR5+ CD38- circulating T follicular helper cells from blood, obtained on the day of influenza vaccination. Subset meaning: circulating Tfh, non-naive CD4+CXCR5+PD-1+ (ICOS+CD38+ or ICOS-CD38-). The receptor was derived from an adult who received the influenza vaccine. The CDR3 DNA follows: TGTGCCAGCAGCCAATCGACAGGCTACGGAAACACCATATATTTT. Its translation: CASSQSTGYGNTIYF.